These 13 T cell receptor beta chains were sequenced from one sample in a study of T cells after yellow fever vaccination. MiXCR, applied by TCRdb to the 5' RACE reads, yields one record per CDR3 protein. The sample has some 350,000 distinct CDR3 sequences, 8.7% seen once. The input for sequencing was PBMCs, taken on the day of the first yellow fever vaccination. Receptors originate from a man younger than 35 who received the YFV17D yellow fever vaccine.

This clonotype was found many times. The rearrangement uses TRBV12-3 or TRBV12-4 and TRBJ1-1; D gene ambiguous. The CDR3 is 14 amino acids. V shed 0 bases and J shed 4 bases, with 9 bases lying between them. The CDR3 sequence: CASSLAGGSTEAFF. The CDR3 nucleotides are TGTGCCAGCAGTTTAGCTGGAGGGAGCACTGAAGCTTTCTTT.

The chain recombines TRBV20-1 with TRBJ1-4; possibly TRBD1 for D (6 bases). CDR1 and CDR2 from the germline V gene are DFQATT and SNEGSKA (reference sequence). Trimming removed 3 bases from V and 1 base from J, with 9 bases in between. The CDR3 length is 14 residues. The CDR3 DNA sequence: TGCAGTGCTAGGCAACAGGGAACTAATGAAAAACTGTTTTTT. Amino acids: CSARQQGTNEKLFF.

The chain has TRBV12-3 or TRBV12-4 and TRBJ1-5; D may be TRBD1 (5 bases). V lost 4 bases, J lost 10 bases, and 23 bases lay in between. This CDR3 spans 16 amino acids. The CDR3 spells CASSSGVRDPPLPQHF. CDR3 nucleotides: TGTGCCAGCAGTTCGGGGGTCCGGGACCCCCCCCTCCCCCAGCATTTT.

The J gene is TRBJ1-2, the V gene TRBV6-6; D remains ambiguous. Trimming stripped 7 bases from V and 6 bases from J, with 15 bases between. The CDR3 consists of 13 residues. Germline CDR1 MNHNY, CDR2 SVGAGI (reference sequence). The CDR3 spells CASKMGGQDGYTF. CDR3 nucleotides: TGTGCCAGCAAGATGGGCGGCCAGGATGGCTACACCTTC.

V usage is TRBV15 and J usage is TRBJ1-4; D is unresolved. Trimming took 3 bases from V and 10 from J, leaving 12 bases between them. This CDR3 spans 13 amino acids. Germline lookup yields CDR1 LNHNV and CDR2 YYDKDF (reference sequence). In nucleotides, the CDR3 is TGTGCCACCAGCAGCGATAGCCCAGGAAAACTGTTTTTT. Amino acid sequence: CATSSDSPGKLFF.

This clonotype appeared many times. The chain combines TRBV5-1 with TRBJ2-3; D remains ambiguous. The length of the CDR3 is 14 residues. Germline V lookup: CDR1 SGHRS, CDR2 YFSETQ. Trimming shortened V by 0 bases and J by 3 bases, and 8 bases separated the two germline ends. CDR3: CASSLGGQTDTQYF. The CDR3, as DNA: TGCGCCAGCAGCTTGGGTGGGCAGACAGATACGCAGTATTTT.

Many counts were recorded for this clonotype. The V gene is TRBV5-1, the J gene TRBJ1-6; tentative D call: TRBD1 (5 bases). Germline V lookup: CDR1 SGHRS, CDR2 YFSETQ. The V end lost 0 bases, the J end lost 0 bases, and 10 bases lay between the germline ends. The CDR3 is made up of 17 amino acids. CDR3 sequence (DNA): TGCGCCAGCAGCTTGGAGGGGATCAGCTCCTATAATTCACCCCTCCACTTT. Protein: CASSLEGISSYNSPLHF. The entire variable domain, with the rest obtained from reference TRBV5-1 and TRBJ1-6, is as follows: KAGVTQTPRYLIKTRGQQVTLSCSPISGHRSVSWYQQTPGQGLQFLFEYFSETQRNKGNFPGRFSGRQFSNSRSEMNVSTLELGDSALYLCASSLEGISSYNSPLHFGNGTRLTVT.

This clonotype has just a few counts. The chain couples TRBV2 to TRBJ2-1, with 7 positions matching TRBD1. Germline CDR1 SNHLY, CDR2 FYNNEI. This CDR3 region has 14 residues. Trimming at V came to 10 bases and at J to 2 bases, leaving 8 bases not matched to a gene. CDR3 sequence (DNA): TGTGCCACCTCCGAGGGGGCAGCCTACAATGAGCAGTTCTTC. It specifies CATSEGAAYNEQFF.

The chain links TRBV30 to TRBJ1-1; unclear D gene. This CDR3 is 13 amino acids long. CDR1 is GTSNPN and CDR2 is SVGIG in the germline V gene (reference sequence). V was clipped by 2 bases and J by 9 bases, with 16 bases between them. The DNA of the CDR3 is TGTGCCTGGAGTTTGCCCCAACTGGGGAAAGCTTTCTTT. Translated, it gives CAWSLPQLGKAFF.

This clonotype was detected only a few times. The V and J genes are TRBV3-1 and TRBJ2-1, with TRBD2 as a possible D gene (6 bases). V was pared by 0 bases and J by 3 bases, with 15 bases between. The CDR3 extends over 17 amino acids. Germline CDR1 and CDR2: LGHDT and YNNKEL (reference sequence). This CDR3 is CASSQDEFGLFYNEQFF. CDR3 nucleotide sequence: TGTGCCAGCAGCCAAGATGAATTTGGACTATTCTACAATGAGCAGTTCTTC.

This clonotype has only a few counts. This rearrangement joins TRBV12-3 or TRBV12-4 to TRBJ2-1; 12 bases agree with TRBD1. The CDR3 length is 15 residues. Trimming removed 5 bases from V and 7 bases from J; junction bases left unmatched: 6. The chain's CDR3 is CASSGDRGRLNEQFF. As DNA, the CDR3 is TGTGCCAGCAGTGGGGACAGGGGGCGGCTGAATGAGCAGTTCTTC.

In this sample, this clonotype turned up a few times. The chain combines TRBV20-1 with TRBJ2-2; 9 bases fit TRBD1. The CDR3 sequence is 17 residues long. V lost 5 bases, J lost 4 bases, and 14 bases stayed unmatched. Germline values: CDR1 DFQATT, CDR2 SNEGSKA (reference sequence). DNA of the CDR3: TGCAGTGCTCGGAGGGACAGGGTTATTCTTAGCACCGGGGAGCTGTTTTTT. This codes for CSARRDRVILSTGELFF.

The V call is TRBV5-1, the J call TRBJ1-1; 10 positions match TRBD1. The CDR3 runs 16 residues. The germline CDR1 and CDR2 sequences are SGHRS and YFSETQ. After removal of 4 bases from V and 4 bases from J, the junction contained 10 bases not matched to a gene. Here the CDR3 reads CASSSSGQGSGTEAFF. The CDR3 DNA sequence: TGCGCCAGCAGCAGTTCGGGACAGGGGAGCGGCACTGAAGCTTTCTTT.